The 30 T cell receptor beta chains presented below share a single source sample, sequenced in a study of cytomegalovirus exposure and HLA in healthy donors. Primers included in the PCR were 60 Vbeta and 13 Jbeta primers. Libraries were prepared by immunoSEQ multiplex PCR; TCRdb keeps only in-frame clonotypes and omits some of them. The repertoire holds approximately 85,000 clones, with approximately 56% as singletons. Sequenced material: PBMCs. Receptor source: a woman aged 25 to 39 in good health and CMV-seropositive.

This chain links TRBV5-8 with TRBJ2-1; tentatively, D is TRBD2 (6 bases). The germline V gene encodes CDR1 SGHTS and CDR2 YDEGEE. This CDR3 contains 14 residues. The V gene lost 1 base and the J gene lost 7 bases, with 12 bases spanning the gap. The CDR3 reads CASSLYGAGNEQFF. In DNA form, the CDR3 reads TGTGCCAGCAGCTTGTATGGCGCGGGAAATGAGCAGTTCTTC.

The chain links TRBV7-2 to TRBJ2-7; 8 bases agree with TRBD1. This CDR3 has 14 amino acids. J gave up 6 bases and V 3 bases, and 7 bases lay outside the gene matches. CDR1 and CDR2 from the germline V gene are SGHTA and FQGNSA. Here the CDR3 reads CASSFGQGPREQYF. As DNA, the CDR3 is TGTGCCAGCAGCTTCGGACAGGGTCCGCGCGAGCAGTACTTC.

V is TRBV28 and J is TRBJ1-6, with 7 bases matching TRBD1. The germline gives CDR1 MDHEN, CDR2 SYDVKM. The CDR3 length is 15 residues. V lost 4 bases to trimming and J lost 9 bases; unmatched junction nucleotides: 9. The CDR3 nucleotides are TGTGCCAGCAGTTACACCGGGACAGAAGTTTCACCCCTCCACTTT. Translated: CASSYTGTEVSPLHF. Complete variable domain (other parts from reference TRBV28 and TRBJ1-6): DVKVTQSSRYLVKRTGEKVFLECVQDMDHENMFWYRQDPGLGLRLIYFSYDVKMKEKGDIPEGYSVSREKKERFSLILESASTNQTSMYLCASSYTGTEVSPLHFGNGTRLTVT.

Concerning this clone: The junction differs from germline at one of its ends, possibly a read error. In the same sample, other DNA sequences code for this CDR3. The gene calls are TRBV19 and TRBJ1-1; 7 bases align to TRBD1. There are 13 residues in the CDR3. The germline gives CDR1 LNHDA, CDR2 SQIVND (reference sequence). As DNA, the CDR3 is TGTGCCAGTGGAGACAGGGACTTCACTGAAGCTTTTTTT. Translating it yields CASGDRDFTEAFF.

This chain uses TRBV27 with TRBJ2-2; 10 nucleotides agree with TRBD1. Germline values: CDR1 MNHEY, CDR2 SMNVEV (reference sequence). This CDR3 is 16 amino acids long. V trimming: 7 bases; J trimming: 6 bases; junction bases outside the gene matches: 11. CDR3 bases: TGTGCCAGCACCCACCCGAGACAGGGGGCTGCCGGGGAGCTGTTTTTT. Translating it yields CASTHPRQGAAGELFF.

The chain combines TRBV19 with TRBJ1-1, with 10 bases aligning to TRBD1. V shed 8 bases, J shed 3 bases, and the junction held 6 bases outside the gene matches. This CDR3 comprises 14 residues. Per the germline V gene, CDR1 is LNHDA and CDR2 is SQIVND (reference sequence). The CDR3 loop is CASCPGTGDTEAFF. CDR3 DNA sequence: TGTGCCAGTTGTCCGGGGACAGGGGACACTGAAGCTTTCTTT.

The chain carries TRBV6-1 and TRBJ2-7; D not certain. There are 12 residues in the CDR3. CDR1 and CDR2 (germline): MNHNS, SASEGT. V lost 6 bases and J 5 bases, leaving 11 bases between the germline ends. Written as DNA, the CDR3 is TGTGCCAGCAGGGTCAATCTAGACGAGCAGTACTTC. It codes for CASRVNLDEQYF.

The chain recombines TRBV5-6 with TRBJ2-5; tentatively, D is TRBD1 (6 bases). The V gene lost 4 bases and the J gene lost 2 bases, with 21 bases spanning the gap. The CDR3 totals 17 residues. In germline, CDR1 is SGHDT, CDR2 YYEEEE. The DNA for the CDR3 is TGTGCCAGCAGCAAACCTCAGGGGCTGTCGGGGCAAGAGACCCAGTACTTC. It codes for CASSKPQGLSGQETQYF. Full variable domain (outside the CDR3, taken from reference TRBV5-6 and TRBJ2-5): DAGVTQSPTHLIKTRGQQVTLRCSPKSGHDTVSWYQQALGQGPQFIFQYYEEEERQRGNFPDRFSGHQFPNYSSELNVNALLLGDSALYLCASSKPQGLSGQETQYFGPGTRLLVL.

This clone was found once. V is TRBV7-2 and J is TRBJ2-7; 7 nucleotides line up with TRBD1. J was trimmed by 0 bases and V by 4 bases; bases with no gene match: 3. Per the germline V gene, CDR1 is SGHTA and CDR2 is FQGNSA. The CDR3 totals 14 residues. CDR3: CASSSRQGSYEQYF. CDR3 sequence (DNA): TGTGCCAGCAGCTCAAGACAGGGCTCCTACGAGCAGTACTTC.

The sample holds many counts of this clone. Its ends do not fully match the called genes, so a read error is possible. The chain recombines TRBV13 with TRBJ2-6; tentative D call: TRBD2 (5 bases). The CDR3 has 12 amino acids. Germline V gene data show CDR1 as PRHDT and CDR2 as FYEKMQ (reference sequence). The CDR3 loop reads CASSAGDNVLTF. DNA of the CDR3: TGTGCCAGCAGCGCCGGGGACAACGTCCTGACTTTC.

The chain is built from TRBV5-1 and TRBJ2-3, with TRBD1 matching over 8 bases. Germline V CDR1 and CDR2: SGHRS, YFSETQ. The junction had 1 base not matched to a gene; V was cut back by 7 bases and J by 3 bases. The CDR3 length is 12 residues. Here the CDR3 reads CASRQGTDTQYF. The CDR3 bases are TGCGCCAGCCGACAGGGGACAGATACGCAGTATTTT.

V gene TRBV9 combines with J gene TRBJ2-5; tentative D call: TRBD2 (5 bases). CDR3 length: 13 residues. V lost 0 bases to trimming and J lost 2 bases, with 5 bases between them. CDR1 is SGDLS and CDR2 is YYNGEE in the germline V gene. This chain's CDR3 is CASSVGLQETQYF. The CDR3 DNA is TGTGCCAGCAGCGTAGGACTACAAGAGACCCAGTACTTC.

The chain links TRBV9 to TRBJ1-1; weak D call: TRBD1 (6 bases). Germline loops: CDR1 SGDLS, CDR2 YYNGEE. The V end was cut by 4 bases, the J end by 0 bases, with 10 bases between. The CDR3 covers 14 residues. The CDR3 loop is CASSSRQVNTEAFF. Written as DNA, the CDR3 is TGTGCCAGCAGCTCACGACAGGTGAACACTGAAGCTTTCTTT.

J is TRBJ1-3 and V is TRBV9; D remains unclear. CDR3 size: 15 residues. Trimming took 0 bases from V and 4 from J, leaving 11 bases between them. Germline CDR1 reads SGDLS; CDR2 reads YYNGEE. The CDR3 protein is CASSVGERAGNTIYF. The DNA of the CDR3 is TGTGCCAGCAGCGTAGGGGAGAGGGCGGGAAACACCATATATTTT.

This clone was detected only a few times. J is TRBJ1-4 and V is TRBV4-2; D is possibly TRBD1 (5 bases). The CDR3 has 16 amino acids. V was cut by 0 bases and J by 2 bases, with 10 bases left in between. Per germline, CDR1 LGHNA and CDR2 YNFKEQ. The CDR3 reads CASSQDRTKTNEKLFF. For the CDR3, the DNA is TGTGCCAGCAGCCAAGATCGGACAAAGACTAATGAAAAACTGTTTTTT.

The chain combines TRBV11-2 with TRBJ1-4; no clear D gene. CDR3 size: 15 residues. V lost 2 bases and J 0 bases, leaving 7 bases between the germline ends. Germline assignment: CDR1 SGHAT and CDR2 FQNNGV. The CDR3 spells CASSLQVATNEKLFF. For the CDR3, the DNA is TGTGCCAGCAGCTTACAGGTTGCAACTAATGAAAAACTGTTTTTT.

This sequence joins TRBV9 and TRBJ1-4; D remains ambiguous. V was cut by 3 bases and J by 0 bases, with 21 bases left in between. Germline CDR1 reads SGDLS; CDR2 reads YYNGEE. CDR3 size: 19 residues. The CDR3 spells CASSAPREAGFATNEKLFF. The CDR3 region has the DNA TGTGCCAGCAGCGCACCGAGGGAAGCAGGCTTTGCAACTAATGAAAAACTGTTTTTT.

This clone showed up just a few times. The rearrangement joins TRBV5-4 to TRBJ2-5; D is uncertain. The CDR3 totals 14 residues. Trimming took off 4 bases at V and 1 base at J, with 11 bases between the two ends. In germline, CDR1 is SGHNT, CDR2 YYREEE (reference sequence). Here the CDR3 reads CASSPNTGQETQYF. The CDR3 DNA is TGTGCCAGCAGCCCTAATACTGGCCAAGAGACCCAGTACTTC.

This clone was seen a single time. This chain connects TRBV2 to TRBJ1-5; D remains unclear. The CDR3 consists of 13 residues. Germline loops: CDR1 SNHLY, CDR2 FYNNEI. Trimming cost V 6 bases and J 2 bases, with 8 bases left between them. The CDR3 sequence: CASRRIGNQPQHF. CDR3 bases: TGTGCCAGCAGGAGAATAGGCAATCAGCCCCAGCATTTT.

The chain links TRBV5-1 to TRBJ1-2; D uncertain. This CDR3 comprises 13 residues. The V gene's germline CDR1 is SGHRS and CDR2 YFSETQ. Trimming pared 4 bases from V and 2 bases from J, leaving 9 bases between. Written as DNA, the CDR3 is TGCGCCAGCAGCCCGAACAGCAACTATGGCTACACCTTC. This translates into CASSPNSNYGYTF.

CDR3 protein: CASSFKGEGSYEQYF. In DNA, the CDR3 is TGTGCCAGCAGCTTTAAGGGGGAGGGCTCCTACGAGCAGTACTTC. V usage is TRBV7-9 and J usage is TRBJ2-7, with D tentatively TRBD2 (7 bases). Deletions cut 3 bases from V and 0 bases from J, with 12 bases between. Germline CDR1 is SEHNR and CDR2 is FQNEAQ (reference sequence). The length of the CDR3 is 15 residues.

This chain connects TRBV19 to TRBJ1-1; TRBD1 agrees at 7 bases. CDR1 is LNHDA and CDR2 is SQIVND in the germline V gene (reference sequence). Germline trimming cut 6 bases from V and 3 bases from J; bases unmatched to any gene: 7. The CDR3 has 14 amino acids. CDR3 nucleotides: TGTGCCAGTAGAGGGGGCGCGGGATACACTGAAGCTTTCTTT. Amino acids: CASRGGAGYTEAFF.

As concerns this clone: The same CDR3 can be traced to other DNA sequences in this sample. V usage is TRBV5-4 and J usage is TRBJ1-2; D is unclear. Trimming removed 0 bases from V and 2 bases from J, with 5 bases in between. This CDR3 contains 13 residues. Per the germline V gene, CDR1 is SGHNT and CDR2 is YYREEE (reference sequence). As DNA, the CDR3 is TGTGCCAGCAGCTTGGCTCAGAACTATGGCTACACCTTC. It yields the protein CASSLAQNYGYTF.

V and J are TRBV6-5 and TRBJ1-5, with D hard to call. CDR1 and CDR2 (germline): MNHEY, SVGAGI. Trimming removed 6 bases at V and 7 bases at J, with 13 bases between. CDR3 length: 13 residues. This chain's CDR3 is CASSLYELQPQHF. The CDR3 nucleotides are TGTGCCAGCAGCCTTTATGAGTTGCAGCCCCAGCATTTT.

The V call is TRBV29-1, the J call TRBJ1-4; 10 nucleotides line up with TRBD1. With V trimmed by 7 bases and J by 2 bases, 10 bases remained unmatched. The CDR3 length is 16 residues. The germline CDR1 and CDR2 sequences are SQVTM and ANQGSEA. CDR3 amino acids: CSATTGGAATNEKLFF. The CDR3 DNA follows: TGCAGCGCCACGACAGGGGGCGCGGCTACTAATGAAAAACTGTTTTTT.

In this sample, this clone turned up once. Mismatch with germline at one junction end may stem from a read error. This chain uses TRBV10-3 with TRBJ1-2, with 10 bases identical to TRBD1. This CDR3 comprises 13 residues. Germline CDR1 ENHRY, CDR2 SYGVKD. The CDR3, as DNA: TGTGCCATCAGCTCGACAGGGGGCTATGGCTACCCCTTC. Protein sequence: CAISSTGGYGYPF.

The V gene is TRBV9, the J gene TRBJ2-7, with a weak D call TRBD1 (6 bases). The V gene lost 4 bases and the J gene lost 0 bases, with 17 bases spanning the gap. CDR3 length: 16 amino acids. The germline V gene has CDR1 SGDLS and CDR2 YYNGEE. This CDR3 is CASSNHRDKSSYEQYF. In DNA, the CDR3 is TGTGCCAGCAGCAACCACCGGGACAAGAGCTCCTACGAGCAGTACTTC.

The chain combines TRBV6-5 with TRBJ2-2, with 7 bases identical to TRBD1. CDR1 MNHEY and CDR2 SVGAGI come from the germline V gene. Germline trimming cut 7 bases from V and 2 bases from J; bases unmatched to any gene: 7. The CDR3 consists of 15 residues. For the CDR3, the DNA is TGTGCCAGCAACGTGGGACAGATAAACACCGGGGAGCTGTTTTTT. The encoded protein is CASNVGQINTGELFF.

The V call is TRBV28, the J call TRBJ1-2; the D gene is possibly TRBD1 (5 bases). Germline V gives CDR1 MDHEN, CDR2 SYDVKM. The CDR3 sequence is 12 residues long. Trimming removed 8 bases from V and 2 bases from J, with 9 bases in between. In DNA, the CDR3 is TGTGCCAGCGGACAACGAAACTATGGCTACACCTTC. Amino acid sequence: CASGQRNYGYTF.

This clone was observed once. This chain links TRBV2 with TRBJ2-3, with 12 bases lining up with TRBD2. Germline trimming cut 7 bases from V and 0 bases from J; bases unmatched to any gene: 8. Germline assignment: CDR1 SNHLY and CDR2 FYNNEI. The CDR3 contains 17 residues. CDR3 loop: CASTAGTSGRSTDTQYF. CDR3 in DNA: TGTGCCAGCACTGCCGGGACTAGCGGGCGTAGCACAGATACGCAGTATTTT.